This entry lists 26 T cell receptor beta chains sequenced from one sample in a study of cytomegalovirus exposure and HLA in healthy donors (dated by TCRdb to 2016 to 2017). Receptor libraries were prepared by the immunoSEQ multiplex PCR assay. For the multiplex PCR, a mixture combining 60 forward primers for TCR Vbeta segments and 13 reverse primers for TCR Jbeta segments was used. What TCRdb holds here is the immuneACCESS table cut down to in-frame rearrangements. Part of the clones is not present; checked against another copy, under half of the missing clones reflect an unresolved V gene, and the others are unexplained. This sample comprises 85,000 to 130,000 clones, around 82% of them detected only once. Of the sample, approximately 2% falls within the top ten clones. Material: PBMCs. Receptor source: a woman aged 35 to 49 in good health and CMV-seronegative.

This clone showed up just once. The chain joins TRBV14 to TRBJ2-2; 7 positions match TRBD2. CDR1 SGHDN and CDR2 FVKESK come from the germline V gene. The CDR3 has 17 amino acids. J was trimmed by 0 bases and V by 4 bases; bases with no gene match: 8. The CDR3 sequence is CASSPIWSGANTGELFF. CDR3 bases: TGTGCCAGCAGCCCCATATGGAGCGGGGCGAACACCGGGGAGCTGTTTTTT.

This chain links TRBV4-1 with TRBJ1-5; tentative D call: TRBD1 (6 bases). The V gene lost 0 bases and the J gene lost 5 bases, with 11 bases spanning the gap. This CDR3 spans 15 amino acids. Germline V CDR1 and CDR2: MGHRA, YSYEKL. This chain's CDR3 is CASSQDQGLDQPQHF. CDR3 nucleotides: TGCGCCAGCAGCCAAGATCAGGGGTTGGATCAGCCCCAGCATTTT.

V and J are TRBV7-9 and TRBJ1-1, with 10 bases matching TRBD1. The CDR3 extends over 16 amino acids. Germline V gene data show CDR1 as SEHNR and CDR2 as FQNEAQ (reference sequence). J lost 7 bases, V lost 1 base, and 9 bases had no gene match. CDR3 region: CASSLEGQGPFGEAFF. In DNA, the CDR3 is TGTGCCAGCAGCTTAGAGGGACAGGGGCCCTTCGGTGAAGCTTTCTTT.

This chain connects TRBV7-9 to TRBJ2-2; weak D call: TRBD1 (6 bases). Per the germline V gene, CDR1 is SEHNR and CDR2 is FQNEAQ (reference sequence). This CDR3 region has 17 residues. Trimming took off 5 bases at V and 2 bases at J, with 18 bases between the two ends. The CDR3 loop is CASSPPTGHLNTGELFF. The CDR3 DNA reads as TGTGCCAGCAGCCCGCCGACGGGACACCTAAACACCGGGGAGCTGTTTTTT.

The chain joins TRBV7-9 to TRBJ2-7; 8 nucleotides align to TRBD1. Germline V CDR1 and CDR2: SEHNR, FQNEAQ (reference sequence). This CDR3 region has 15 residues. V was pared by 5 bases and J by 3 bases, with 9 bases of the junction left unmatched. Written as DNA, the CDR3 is TGTGCCAGCAGCCCAGGGGGCCCCCTCAACTACGAGCAGTACTTC. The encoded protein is CASSPGGPLNYEQYF.

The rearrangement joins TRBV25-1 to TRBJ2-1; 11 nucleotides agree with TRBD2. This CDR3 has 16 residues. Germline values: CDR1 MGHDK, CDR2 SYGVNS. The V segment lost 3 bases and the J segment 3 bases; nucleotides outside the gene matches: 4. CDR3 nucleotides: TGTGCCAGCAGTGATCCACTAGCGGGAGACTACAATGAGCAGTTCTTC. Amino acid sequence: CASSDPLAGDYNEQFF. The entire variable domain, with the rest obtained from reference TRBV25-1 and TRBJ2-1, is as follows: EADIYQTPRYLVIGTGKKITLECSQTMGHDKMYWYQQDPGMELHLIHYSYGVNSTEKGDLSSESTVSRIRTEHFPLTLESARPSHTSQYLCASSDPLAGDYNEQFFGPGTRLTVL.

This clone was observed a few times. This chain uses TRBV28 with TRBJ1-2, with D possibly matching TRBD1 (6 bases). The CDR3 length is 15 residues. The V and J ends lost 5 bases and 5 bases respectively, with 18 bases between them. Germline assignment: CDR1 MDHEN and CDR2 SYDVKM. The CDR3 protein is CASSTGPGTPYGYTF. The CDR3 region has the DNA TGTGCCAGCAGTACAGGTCCCGGGACACCTTATGGCTACACCTTC.

CDR3 nucleotides: TGTGCCAGTAGTACAGGGGCTGGGGCCAACGTCCTGACTTTC. Protein sequence: CASSTGAGANVLTF. The V gene is TRBV19, the J gene TRBJ2-6, with D perhaps matching TRBD1 (6 bases). The ends were cut back, 4 bases at V and 2 bases at J, with 6 bases in the middle. This CDR3 has 14 residues. The V gene's germline CDR1 is LNHDA and CDR2 SQIVND (reference sequence).

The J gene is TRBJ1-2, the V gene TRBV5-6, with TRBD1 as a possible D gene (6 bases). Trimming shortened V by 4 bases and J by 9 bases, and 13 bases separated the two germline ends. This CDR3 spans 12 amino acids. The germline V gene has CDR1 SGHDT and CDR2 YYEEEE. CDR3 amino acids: CASSPQGTSYTF. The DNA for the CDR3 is TGTGCCAGCAGCCCCCAGGGGACAAGCTACACCTTC.

The CDR3 region has the DNA TGTGCCAGTAGTATCGGTACAGGGGATGCCTACGAGCAGTACTTC. Its protein is CASSIGTGDAYEQYF. The rearrangement links TRBV19 to TRBJ2-5; 7 nucleotides line up with TRBD1. Matching the DNA end better, TRBJ2-7 makes the J call doubtful. Germline assignment: CDR1 LNHDA and CDR2 SQIVND (reference sequence). This CDR3 is built from 15 residues.

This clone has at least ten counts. Here the CDR3 DNA reads TGTGCCAGCAGTTACTTGGCAGGGGGCAATCAGCCCCAGCATTTT. It is translated as CASSYLAGGNQPQHF. V is TRBV6-6 and J is TRBJ1-5, with D tentatively TRBD1 (6 bases). The V end was cut by 1 base, the J end by 2 bases, with 9 bases between. The CDR3 runs to 15 residues. Germline values: CDR1 MNHNY, CDR2 SVGAGI (reference sequence).

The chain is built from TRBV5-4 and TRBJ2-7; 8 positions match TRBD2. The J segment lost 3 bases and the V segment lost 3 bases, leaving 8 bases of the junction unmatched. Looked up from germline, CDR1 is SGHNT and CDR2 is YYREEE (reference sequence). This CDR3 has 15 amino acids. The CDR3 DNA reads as TGTGCCAGCAGCTCGGGGGGGCTAGCGGTCTACGAGCAGTACTTC. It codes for CASSSGGLAVYEQYF.

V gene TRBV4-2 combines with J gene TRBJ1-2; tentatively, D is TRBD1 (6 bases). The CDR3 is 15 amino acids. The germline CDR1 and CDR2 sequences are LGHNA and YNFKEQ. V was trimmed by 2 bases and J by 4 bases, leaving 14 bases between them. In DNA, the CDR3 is TGTGCCAGCAGCCAAACCACAGGGAGTGGCTATGGCTACACCTTC. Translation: CASSQTTGSGYGYTF.

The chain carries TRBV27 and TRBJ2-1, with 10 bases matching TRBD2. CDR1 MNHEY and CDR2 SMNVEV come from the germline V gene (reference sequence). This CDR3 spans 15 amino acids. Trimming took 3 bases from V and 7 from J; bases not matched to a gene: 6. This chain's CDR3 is CASSLLAGAANEQFF. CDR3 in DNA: TGTGCCAGCAGTTTGCTAGCGGGAGCGGCGAATGAGCAGTTCTTC.

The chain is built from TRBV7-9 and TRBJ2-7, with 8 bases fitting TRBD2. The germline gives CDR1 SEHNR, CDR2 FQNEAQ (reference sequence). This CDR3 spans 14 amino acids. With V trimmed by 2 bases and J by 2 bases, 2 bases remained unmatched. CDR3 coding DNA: TGTGCCAGCAGCTTACTAGCGGGCACCTACGAGCAGTACTTC. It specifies CASSLLAGTYEQYF.

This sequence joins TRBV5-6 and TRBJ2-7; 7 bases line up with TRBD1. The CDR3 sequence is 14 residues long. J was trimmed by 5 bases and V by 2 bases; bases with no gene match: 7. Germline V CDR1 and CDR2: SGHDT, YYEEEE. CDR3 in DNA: TGTGCCAGCAGCTTTCAGGGGGATAGTGACGAGCAGTACTTC. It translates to CASSFQGDSDEQYF.

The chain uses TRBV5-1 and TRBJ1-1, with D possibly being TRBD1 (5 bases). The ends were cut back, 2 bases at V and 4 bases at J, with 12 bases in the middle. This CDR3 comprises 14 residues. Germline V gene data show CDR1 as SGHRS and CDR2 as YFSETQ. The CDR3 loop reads CASSFHGGGTEAFF. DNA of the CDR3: TGCGCCAGCAGCTTCCATGGGGGGGGCACTGAAGCTTTCTTT.

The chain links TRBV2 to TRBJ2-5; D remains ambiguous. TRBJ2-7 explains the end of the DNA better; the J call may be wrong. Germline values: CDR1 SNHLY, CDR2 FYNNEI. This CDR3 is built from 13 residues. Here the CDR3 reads CASMVSVSYEQYF. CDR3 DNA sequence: TGTGCCAGTATGGTGTCGGTTTCCTACGAGCAGTACTTC.

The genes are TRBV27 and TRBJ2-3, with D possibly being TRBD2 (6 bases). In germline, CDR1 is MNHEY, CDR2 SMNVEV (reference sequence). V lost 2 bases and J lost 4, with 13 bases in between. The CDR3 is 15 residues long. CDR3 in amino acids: CASSLSPGVSDTQYF. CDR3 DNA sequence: TGTGCCAGCAGTTTAAGCCCGGGGGTGTCAGATACGCAGTATTTT.

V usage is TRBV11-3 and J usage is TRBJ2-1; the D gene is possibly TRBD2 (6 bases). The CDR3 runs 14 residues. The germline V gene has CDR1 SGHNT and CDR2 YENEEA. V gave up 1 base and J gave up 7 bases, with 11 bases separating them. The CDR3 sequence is CASSLVGEANEQFF. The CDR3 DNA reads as TGTGCCAGCAGCTTAGTCGGGGAGGCAAATGAGCAGTTCTTC.

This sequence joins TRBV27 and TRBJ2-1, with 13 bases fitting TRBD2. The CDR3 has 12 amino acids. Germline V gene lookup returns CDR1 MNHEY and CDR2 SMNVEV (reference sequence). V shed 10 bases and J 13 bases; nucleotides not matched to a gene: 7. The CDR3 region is CATRLAGGPQFF. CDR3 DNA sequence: TGTGCCACACGACTAGCGGGAGGCCCCCAGTTCTTC.

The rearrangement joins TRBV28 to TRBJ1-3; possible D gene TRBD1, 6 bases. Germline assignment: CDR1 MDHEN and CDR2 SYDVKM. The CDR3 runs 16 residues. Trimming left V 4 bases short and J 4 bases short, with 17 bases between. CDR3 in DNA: TGTGCCAGCAGTTCCCCCGGTGGGGGGGGCGGAAACACCATATATTTT. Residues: CASSSPGGGGGNTIYF.

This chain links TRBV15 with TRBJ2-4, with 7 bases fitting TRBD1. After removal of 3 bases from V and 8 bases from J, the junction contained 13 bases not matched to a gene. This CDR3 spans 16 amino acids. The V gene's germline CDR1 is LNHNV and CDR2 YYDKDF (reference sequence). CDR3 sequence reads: CATSSYRGGHSDIQYF. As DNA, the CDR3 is TGTGCCACCAGCAGTTACAGGGGCGGCCATTCGGACATTCAGTACTTC. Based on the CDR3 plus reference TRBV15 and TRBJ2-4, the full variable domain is DAMVIQNPRYQVTQFGKPVTLSCSQTLNHNVMYWYQQKSSQAPKLLFHYYDKDFNNEADTPDNFQSRRPNTSFCFLDIRSPGLGDTAMYLCATSSYRGGHSDIQYFGAGTRLSVL.

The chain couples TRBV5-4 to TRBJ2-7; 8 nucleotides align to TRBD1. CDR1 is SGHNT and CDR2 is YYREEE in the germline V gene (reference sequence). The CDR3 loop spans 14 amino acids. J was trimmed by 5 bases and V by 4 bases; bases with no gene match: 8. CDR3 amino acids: CASSGTGGGHEQYF. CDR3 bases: TGTGCCAGCAGCGGAACAGGGGGAGGACACGAGCAGTACTTC.

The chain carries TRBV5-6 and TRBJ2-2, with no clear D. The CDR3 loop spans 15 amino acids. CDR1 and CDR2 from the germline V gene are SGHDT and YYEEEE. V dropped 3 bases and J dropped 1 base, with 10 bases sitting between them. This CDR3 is CASSSGMVNTGELFF. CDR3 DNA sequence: TGTGCCAGCAGCTCAGGAATGGTGAACACCGGGGAGCTGTTTTTT. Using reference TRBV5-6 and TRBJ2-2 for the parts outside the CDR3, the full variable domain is DAGVTQSPTHLIKTRGQQVTLRCSPKSGHDTVSWYQQALGQGPQFIFQYYEEEERQRGNFPDRFSGHQFPNYSSELNVNALLLGDSALYLCASSSGMVNTGELFFGEGSRLTVL.

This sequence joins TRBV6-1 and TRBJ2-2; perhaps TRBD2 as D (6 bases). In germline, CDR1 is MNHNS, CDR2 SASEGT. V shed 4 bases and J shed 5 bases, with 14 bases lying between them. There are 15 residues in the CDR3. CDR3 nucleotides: TGTGCCAGCAGTGGGGGGGACTGGGGGACCGGGGAGCTGTTTTTT. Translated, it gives CASSGGDWGTGELFF.